This T cell receptor (beta chain) came from a study of blood T cell repertoires in COVID-19. Background on the study: PBMCs, B-cell-depleted T cells, or T cells were the source of the cDNA or gDNA that made up the material.

Per the original methods: The authors estimated nucleated cell counts from reference gene primer amplification. The repertoire was sequenced with immunoSEQ multiplex PCR; TCRdb's copy has only in-frame clones and lacks some. V and J calls and clone size follow that table, whereas D and trimming were derived from the DNA. The sample includes approximately 210,000 clones, around 84% of them seen just once. Patients of the Seattle cohort, enrolled during active infection, were followed longitudinally. Trimming took 4 bases from V and 4 from J; bases not matched to a gene: 11. Germline assignment: CDR1 KGHSH and CDR2 LQKENI. The CDR3 totals 18 residues.

Specimen: peripheral blood. This receptor was obtained from an elderly woman with COVID-19, enrolled during active disease. The chain joins TRBV18 to TRBJ2-5, with 14 bases lining up with TRBD2. The CDR3 nucleotides read TGTGCCAGCTCACGCGAACAGGGACTAGCGGGGGACCCAGAGACCCAGTACTTC. It translates to CASSREQGLAGDPETQYF.